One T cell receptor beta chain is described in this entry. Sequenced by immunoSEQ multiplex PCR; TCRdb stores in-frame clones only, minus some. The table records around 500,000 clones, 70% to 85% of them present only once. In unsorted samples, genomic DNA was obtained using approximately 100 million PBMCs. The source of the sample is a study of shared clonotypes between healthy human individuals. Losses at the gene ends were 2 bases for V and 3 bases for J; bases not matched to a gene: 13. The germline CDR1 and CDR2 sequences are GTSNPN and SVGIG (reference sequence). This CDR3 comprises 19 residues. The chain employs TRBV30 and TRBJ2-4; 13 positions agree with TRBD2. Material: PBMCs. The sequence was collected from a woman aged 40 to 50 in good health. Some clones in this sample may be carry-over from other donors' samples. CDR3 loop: CAWSLRLAGGSLDKNIQYF. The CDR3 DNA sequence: TGTGCCTGGAGTCTCCGACTAGCGGGAGGATCTTTGGACAAAAACATTCAGTACTTC.